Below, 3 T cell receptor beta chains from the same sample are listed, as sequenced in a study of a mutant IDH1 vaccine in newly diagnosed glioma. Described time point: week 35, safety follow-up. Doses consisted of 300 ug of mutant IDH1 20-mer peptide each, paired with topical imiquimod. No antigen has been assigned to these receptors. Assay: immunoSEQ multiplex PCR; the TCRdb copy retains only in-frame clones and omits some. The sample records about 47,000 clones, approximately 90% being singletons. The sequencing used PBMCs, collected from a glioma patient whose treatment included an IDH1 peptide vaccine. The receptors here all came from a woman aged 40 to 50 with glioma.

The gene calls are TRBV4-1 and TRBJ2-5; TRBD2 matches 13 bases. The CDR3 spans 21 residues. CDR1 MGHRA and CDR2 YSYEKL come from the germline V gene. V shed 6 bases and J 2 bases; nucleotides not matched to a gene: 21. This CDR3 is CASSAQRALRLTSGRQETQYF. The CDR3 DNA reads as TGCGCCAGCAGTGCGCAAAGGGCCCTGAGGCTGACTAGCGGGAGGCAAGAGACCCAGTACTTC.

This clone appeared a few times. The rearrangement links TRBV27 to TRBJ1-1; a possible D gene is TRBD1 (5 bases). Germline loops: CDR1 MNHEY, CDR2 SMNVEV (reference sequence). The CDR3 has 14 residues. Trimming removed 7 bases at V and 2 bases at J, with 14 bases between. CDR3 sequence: CASTPRRGNTEAFF. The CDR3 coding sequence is TGTGCCAGCACCCCTCGGAGGGGTAACACTGAAGCTTTCTTT.

The CDR3 region is CAWSPGGAGPDTQYF. DNA for the CDR3: TGTGCCTGGAGCCCCGGGGGGGCAGGTCCAGATACGCAGTATTTT. J is TRBJ2-3 and V is TRBV30; 8 bases align to TRBD2. The ends lost 3 bases at V and 4 bases at J; junction bases unmatched: 9. The germline gives CDR1 GTSNPN, CDR2 SVGIG (reference sequence). The CDR3 loop spans 15 amino acids. Full variable domain (outside the CDR3, taken from reference TRBV30 and TRBJ2-3): SQTIHQWPATLVQPVGSPLSLECTVEGTSNPNLYWYRQAAGRGLQLLFYSVGIGQISSEVPQNLSASRPQDRQFILSSKKLLLSDSGFYLCAWSPGGAGPDTQYFGPGTRLTVL.